This TCR beta chain was observed in a study of blood T cell repertoires in COVID-19. Trimming at V came to 2 bases and at J to 5 bases, leaving 3 bases not matched to a gene. Germline loops: CDR1 SEHNR, CDR2 FQNEAQ (reference sequence). The CDR3 runs 14 residues. TCRdb's copy holds only in-frame clones and misses some; the assay was immunoSEQ multiplex PCR. Among a few hundred thousand clones listed, about 82% were seen once. The chain joins TRBV7-9 to TRBJ2-5, with 9 bases identical to TRBD1. The specimen sequenced was peripheral blood. The clonotype comes from a woman of 80 years or more with acute or convalescent COVID-19. The CDR3 protein is CASSLTGGDETQYF. The CDR3 bases are TGTGCCAGCAGCTTAACAGGGGGCGATGAGACCCAGTACTTC.